A selection of T cell receptor beta chains follows, all from one sample in a study of T cell responses to AZD1222 COVID-19 vaccine. Here immunoSEQ multiplex PCR was the method, and the copy in TCRdb shows in-frame clones only, minus some. The sample holds under 200,000 clones, around nine tenths seen once. This specimen was peripheral blood, taken 28 days after the second dose of the MenACWY control vaccine. These receptors originate from an adult who received the MenACWY meningococcal vaccine as a control. CDR3s include the opening cysteine and the closing phenylalanine or tryptophan. A D gene is named only where the DNA matches it firmly. Size is stated for part of the rows, as once, few or many counts, or as a class when the clone is expanded.

>TRBJ1-1|13|TRBV30|NA|NA
CAWSGPDVTEAFF
TGTGCCTGGAGTGGGCCGGATGTCACTGAAGCTTTCTTT
>TRBJ2-2|16|TRBV3-1/TRBV3-2|NA|NA
CASSQAPTANTGELFF
TGTGCCAGCAGCCAGGCCCCGACCGCGAACACCGGGGAGCTGTTTTTT
>TRBJ2-1|13|TRBV7-8|NA|NA
CASSFEGYNEQFF
TGTGCCAGCAGCTTCGAGGGGTACAATGAGCAGTTCTTC
>TRBJ1-4|13|TRBV2|NA|NA
CASKQGENSKLFF
TGTGCCAGCAAGCAGGGCGAAAACAGTAAACTGTTTTTT
>TRBJ1-1|13|TRBV4-1|NA|NA
CASSLTGLTEAFF
TGCGCCAGCAGCCTCACAGGGTTGACTGAAGCTTTCTTT
>TRBJ2-3|14|TRBV3-1/TRBV3-2|TRBD2|NA
CASSVGTSVDTQYF
TGTGCCAGCAGCGTCGGGACTAGTGTAGATACGCAGTATTTT
>TRBJ2-7|14|TRBV6-5|NA|NA
CASSYDRTPYEQYF
TGTGCCAGCAGTTACGACAGGACCCCCTACGAGCAGTACTTC
>TRBJ2-2|15|TRBV11-3|TRBD1|NA
CASSLRTGSGGELFF
TGTGCCAGCAGCTTACGGACAGGGTCGGGCGGGGAGCTGTTTTTT
>TRBJ2-7|15|TRBV11-2|NA|NA
CASSLSQGPSYEQYF
TGTGCCAGCAGCTTGAGTCAGGGGCCCTCCTACGAGCAGTACTTC
>TRBJ2-7|14|TRBV28|TRBD2|NA
CASSTSSGSNEQYF
TGTGCCAGCAGTACCTCCAGCGGGAGTAACGAGCAGTACTTC
>TRBJ2-1|17|TRBV7-6|NA|once
CASSLGGSGSSYNEQFF
TGTGCCAGCAGCTTAGGTGGGAGCGGTAGCTCCTACAATGAGCAGTTCTTC
>TRBJ2-4|18|TRBV7-9|TRBD2|NA
CACGEGLAGRVAKNIQYF
TGTGCCTGTGGCGAGGGACTAGCGGGAAGAGTAGCCAAAAACATTCAGTACTTC
>TRBJ1-2|12|TRBV12-3/TRBV12-4|NA|NA
CASSRGPYGYTF
TGTGCCAGCAGCCGTGGACCCTATGGCTACACCTTC
>TRBJ2-1|17|TRBV10-3|TRBD2|NA
CAISGGTSGVSYNEQFF
TGTGCCATCAGTGGAGGGACTAGCGGGGTATCCTACAATGAGCAGTTCTTC
>TRBJ1-5|13|TRBV19|NA|NA
CASSRSVNQPQHF
TGTGCCAGTAGTCGGTCCGTGAATCAGCCCCAGCATTTT
>TRBJ2-5|13|TRBV9|NA|NA
CASSVNPQETQYF
TGTGCCAGCAGCGTAAACCCCCAAGAGACCCAGTACTTC
>TRBJ1-1|17|TRBV18|TRBD1|NA
CASSKDRGSWGNTEAFF
TGTGCCAGCTCCAAGGACAGGGGGTCGTGGGGGAACACTGAAGCTTTCTTT
>TRBJ2-3|14|TRBV7-3|TRBD2|NA
CASKAGVITDTQYF
TGTGCCAGCAAGGCGGGAGTTATAACAGATACGCAGTATTTT
>TRBJ1-5|13|TRBV5-8|NA|NA
CASSQIQFQPQHF
TGTGCCAGCAGCCAAATCCAATTTCAGCCCCAGCATTTT
>TRBJ1-4|16|TRBV5-1|NA|NA
CASSLDGGRPNEKLFF
TGCGCCAGCAGCTTGGATGGGGGGCGGCCTAATGAAAAACTGTTTTTT
>TRBJ2-1|15|TRBV9|NA|NA
CASRKGEGSYNEQFF
TGTGCCAGCAGAAAGGGGGAGGGTTCCTACAATGAGCAGTTCTTC
>TRBJ1-1|13|TRBV30|NA|NA
CAWSQVLNTEAFF
TGTGCCTGGAGTCAGGTTTTGAACACTGAAGCTTTCTTT
>TRBJ2-7|15|TRBV19|TRBD2|NA
CASSYSSREGYEQYF
TGTGCCAGTAGTTACTCCTCGCGGGAGGGGTACGAGCAGTACTTC
>TRBJ2-5|15|TRBV6-2/TRBV6-3|TRBD2|NA
CASSPGLANGETQYF
TGTGCCAGCAGCCCCGGACTAGCGAATGGAGAGACCCAGTACTTC
>TRBJ2-6|15|TRBV29-1|NA|NA
CSVEMRGPGANVLTF
TGCAGCGTTGAAATGAGGGGCCCTGGGGCCAACGTCCTGACTTTC
>TRBJ1-2|13|TRBV5-1|TRBD1|NA
CASSLKGAGGYTF
TGCGCCAGCAGCTTGAAGGGGGCAGGTGGCTACACCTTC
>TRBJ1-2|13|TRBV19|NA|once
CASSMEAVGGYTF
TGTGCCAGTAGTATGGAAGCTGTGGGTGGCTACACCTTC
>TRBJ2-7|14|TRBV27|TRBD2|once
CASRAGVLKNEQYF
TGTGCCAGCCGGGCGGGGGTCCTTAAAAACGAGCAGTACTTC
>TRBJ2-7|14|TRBV6-5|NA|NA
CASSSIDISYEQYF
TGTGCCAGCAGTTCCATCGACATTTCCTACGAGCAGTACTTC
>TRBJ2-7|14|TRBV5-1|NA|NA
CASRGEFSSYEQYF
TGCGCCAGCAGGGGGGAATTTAGCTCCTACGAGCAGTACTTC
>TRBJ1-3|15|TRBV7-2|NA|NA
CASSGFRGSGNTIYF
TGTGCCAGCAGCGGATTTCGGGGGTCTGGAAACACCATATATTTT
>TRBJ1-5|14|TRBV28|NA|once
CASGQLNAQQPQHF
TGTGCCAGCGGTCAGTTGAATGCCCAGCAGCCCCAGCATTTT
>TRBJ1-1|12|TRBV30|NA|NA
CAWGGGDTEAFF
TGTGCCTGGGGCGGGGGAGACACTGAAGCTTTCTTT
>TRBJ2-7|14|TRBV27|NA|NA
CASSLLDTSYEQYF
TGTGCCAGCAGTTTATTAGACACATCCTACGAGCAGTACTTC
>TRBJ2-7|14|TRBV7-9|NA|NA
CASSSQGSGYEQYF
TGTGCCAGCAGCTCCCAGGGTAGCGGTTACGAGCAGTACTTC
>TRBJ2-7|16|TRBV18|NA|once
CASSPGRLIHSYEQYF
TGTGCCAGCTCACCGGGACGCCTAATCCACTCCTACGAGCAGTACTTC
>TRBJ2-7|18|TRBV4-2|TRBD2|NA
CASSQVAGGPAFTYEQYF
TGTGCCAGCAGCCAAGTAGCGGGAGGGCCGGCATTCACTTACGAGCAGTACTTC
>TRBJ2-2|13|TRBV24-1|NA|NA
CATRGTTTGELFF
TGTGCCACCAGAGGGACCACCACCGGGGAGCTGTTTTTT
>TRBJ1-5|16|TRBV6-2/TRBV6-3|TRBD1|NA
CASSRQGRGGNQPQHF
TGTGCCAGCAGCCGACAGGGGAGAGGAGGCAATCAGCCCCAGCATTTT
>TRBJ2-7|11|TRBV25-1|NA|NA
CASTSAYEQYF
TGTGCCAGCACGAGCGCCTACGAGCAGTACTTC
>TRBJ1-2|13|TRBV7-3|NA|NA
CASSPGPNYGYTF
TGTGCCAGCAGCCCGGGACCTAACTATGGCTACACCTTC
>TRBJ2-3|14|TRBV27|TRBD2|NA
CASSGTSVTDTQYF
TGTGCCAGCAGTGGGACTAGCGTTACAGATACGCAGTATTTT
>TRBJ2-5|13|TRBV7-3|NA|NA
CASSLGGSETQYF
TGTGCCAGCAGCCTCGGAGGATCGGAGACCCAGTACTTC
>TRBJ2-7|13|TRBV7-9|NA|NA
CASSKSGAYEQYF
TGTGCCAGCAGCAAATCGGGGGCCTACGAGCAGTACTTC
>TRBJ1-2|14|TRBV7-2|NA|NA
CASSSRDTNYGYTF
TGTGCCAGCAGCTCCCGGGACACGAACTATGGCTACACCTTC
>TRBJ1-1|14|TRBV19|NA|NA
CASSIRTALSEAFF
TGTGCCAGTAGTATCAGGACGGCCTTGAGTGAAGCTTTCTTT
>TRBJ2-2|12|TRBV28|NA|NA
CASTPNTGELFF
TGTGCCAGCACCCCGAACACCGGGGAGCTGTTTTTT
>TRBJ1-5|12|TRBV28|TRBD1|NA
CATQGVGQPQHF
TGTGCTACCCAGGGGGTAGGTCAGCCCCAGCATTTT
>TRBJ2-3|14|TRBV7-8|TRBD1|once
CASSSDRSTDTQYF
TGTGCCAGCAGCTCGGACAGGAGCACAGATACGCAGTATTTT
>TRBJ2-1|12|TRBV7-9|NA|NA
CASSLVGNEQFF
TGTGCCAGCAGCTTAGTGGGGAATGAGCAGTTCTTC
>TRBJ2-3|16|TRBV5-4|NA|NA
CASSPGGISSTDTQYF
TGTGCCAGCAGCCCTGGGGGGATTTCTAGCACAGATACGCAGTATTTT